The T cell receptor (beta chain) under discussion was sequenced for a study of regulatory T cells in long-lasting Graves disease. The time point here: newly diagnosed GD, antithyroid drugs for less than 3 months. PBMC-derived RNA was used for the TCR library. Building the TCR beta libraries relied on iRepertoire HTBI primers, and CDR3 regions underwent Arm-PCR. Via MiXCR, TCRdb re-called the multiplex PCR reads, giving one row per CDR3 protein. The sample holds hundreds of thousands of distinct CDR3 sequences; 15% to 20% are singletons and the top ten take more than 10%. The germline gives CDR1 KGHDR, CDR2 SFDVKD. The CDR3 has 16 residues. With V trimmed by 4 bases and J by 1 base, 8 bases remained unmatched. At least ten counts were recorded for this clonotype. The same data also contributed to another study, on T cells in Graves' hyperthyroidism and ophthalmopathy.

Sequenced here: peripheral blood mononuclear cells (PBMCs), sampled at new diagnosis, from a patient treated with antithyroid drugs. The source of this sequence is a man aged 18 to 30 with Graves disease. The chain is built from TRBV24-1 and TRBJ2-7, with 8 bases that match TRBD2. This CDR3 is CATSDSSGSRSYEQYF. As DNA, the CDR3 is TGTGCCACCAGTGACTCCAGCGGGAGTCGGTCCTACGAGCAGTACTTC.